This is a list of T cell receptor beta chains from one sample in a study of blood T cell repertoires in COVID-19. TCRdb's table, derived via immunoSEQ multiplex PCR, lists solely in-frame clones and lacks some. The sample consists of over 350,000 clones, 87% of them appearing once. Sequencing used PBMCs or T cells enriched from blood (not recorded which). These receptors all come from a woman aged 45 to 65 who had recovered from COVID-19. The CDR3 runs from the conserved cysteine through the conserved F or W. Each record gives: CDR3 protein, CDR3 DNA, clone size, J gene, D gene, V gene. A D gene is named only where the DNA matches it firmly. Clone size is shown for a subset of rows, as once, few, many or a class of expanded clone.

CDR3aa: CATSRDGRSTYEQYF
CDR3nt: TGTGCCACCAGCAGAGATGGTAGGAGTACCTACGAGCAGTACTTC
abundance: .
j_gene: TRBJ2-7
d_gene: .
v_gene: TRBV15

CDR3aa: CASTTSGGGNSPLHF
CDR3nt: TGTGCCAGCACGACCTCGGGGGGTGGAAATTCACCCCTCCACTTT
abundance: once
j_gene: TRBJ1-6
d_gene: .
v_gene: TRBV6-5

CDR3aa: CASSSGGAGNEQFF
CDR3nt: TGTGCCAGCAGCTCTGGAGGCGCTGGCAATGAGCAGTTCTTC
abundance: once
j_gene: TRBJ2-1
d_gene: .
v_gene: TRBV9

CDR3aa: CASSRATGNQPQHF
CDR3nt: TGTGCCAGTAGTAGGGCGACGGGGAATCAGCCCCAGCATTTT
abundance: .
j_gene: TRBJ1-5
d_gene: .
v_gene: TRBV19

CDR3aa: CASSTGRGPGANVLTF
CDR3nt: TGTGCCAGTAGTACGGGGCGGGGGCCAGGGGCCAACGTCCTGACTTTC
abundance: .
j_gene: TRBJ2-6
d_gene: .
v_gene: TRBV19

CDR3aa: CASSPLEGSLNEKLFF
CDR3nt: TGTGCCAGCAGTCCCCTAGAGGGATCATTAAATGAAAAACTGTTTTTT
abundance: .
j_gene: TRBJ1-4
d_gene: .
v_gene: TRBV28

CDR3aa: CASSLSTILAGVPDTQYF
CDR3nt: TGTGCCAGCAGTTTATCTACCATACTAGCGGGGGTGCCAGATACGCAGTATTTT
abundance: .
j_gene: TRBJ2-3
d_gene: TRBD2
v_gene: TRBV27

CDR3aa: CASSPSRGGGYGYTF
CDR3nt: TGTGCCAGCAGCCCCAGTCGGGGGGGTGGCTATGGCTACACCTTC
abundance: .
j_gene: TRBJ1-2
d_gene: .
v_gene: TRBV5-4

CDR3aa: CASSPAGQGLKKDGYTF
CDR3nt: TGTGCCAGCAGTCCCGCGGGACAGGGGCTTAAGAAGGATGGCTACACCTTC
abundance: few
j_gene: TRBJ1-2
d_gene: TRBD1
v_gene: TRBV28

CDR3aa: CASSLVYISNYGYTF
CDR3nt: TGTGCCAGCAGCTTGGTATACATATCTAACTATGGCTACACCTTC
abundance: .
j_gene: TRBJ1-2
d_gene: .
v_gene: TRBV5-8

CDR3aa: CASSISESNTEAFF
CDR3nt: TGTGCCAGTAGTATTTCGGAGAGCAACACTGAAGCTTTCTTT
abundance: .
j_gene: TRBJ1-1
d_gene: .
v_gene: TRBV19

CDR3aa: CAWGFGGSYNSPLHF
CDR3nt: TGTGCCTGGGGCTTCGGGGGATCCTATAATTCACCCCTCCACTTT
abundance: .
j_gene: TRBJ1-6
d_gene: .
v_gene: TRBV30

CDR3aa: CASSLEQGWNEQFF
CDR3nt: TGCGCCAGCAGCTTGGAGCAGGGTTGGAATGAGCAGTTCTTC
abundance: .
j_gene: TRBJ2-1
d_gene: .
v_gene: TRBV5-1

CDR3aa: CASSRPGGSAFF
CDR3nt: TGTGCCAGCAGCCGGCCCGGGGGGTCAGCTTTCTTT
abundance: .
j_gene: TRBJ1-1
d_gene: .
v_gene: TRBV7-3

CDR3aa: CASSSTENTEAFF
CDR3nt: TGTGCCAGCAGCTCTACAGAGAACACTGAAGCTTTCTTT
abundance: .
j_gene: TRBJ1-1
d_gene: .
v_gene: TRBV7-9

CDR3aa: CASSSPGTGGGVQYF
CDR3nt: TGTGCCAGCAGTTCCCCGGGGACAGGGGGCGGGGTGCAGTACTTC
abundance: once
j_gene: TRBJ2-7
d_gene: TRBD1
v_gene: TRBV28

CDR3aa: CASSYDSHGYTF
CDR3nt: TGTGCCAGCAGTTACGACAGTCATGGCTACACCTTC
abundance: .
j_gene: TRBJ1-2
d_gene: .
v_gene: TRBV6-2/TRBV6-3

CDR3aa: CASSVDTGNTIYF
CDR3nt: TGTGCCAGCAGCGTAGACACTGGAAACACCATATATTTT
abundance: .
j_gene: TRBJ1-3
d_gene: .
v_gene: TRBV9

CDR3aa: CAISEPRLYGYTF
CDR3nt: TGTGCCATCAGTGAGCCCAGGTTATATGGCTACACCTTC
abundance: .
j_gene: TRBJ1-2
d_gene: .
v_gene: TRBV10-3

CDR3aa: CASSTRDSYGYTF
CDR3nt: TGTGCCAGCAGCACCCGGGACAGCTATGGCTACACCTTC
abundance: .
j_gene: TRBJ1-2
d_gene: TRBD1
v_gene: TRBV2

CDR3aa: CASSQVAGQGFRGYTF
CDR3nt: TGCGCCAGCAGCCAAGTTGCGGGACAGGGTTTCAGGGGCTACACCTTC
abundance: .
j_gene: TRBJ1-2
d_gene: TRBD1
v_gene: TRBV4-1

CDR3aa: CSGGQGSTEAFF
CDR3nt: TGCAGCGGAGGACAGGGGTCCACTGAAGCTTTCTTT
abundance: once
j_gene: TRBJ1-1
d_gene: TRBD1
v_gene: TRBV29-1

CDR3aa: CAISSGVAGGRLGELFF
CDR3nt: TGTGCCATCAGTTCGGGCGTTGCGGGGGGACGACTGGGGGAGCTGTTTTTT
abundance: .
j_gene: TRBJ2-2
d_gene: TRBD2
v_gene: TRBV10-3

CDR3aa: CASSLAGRNSNQPQHF
CDR3nt: TGTGCCAGCAGCTTGGCAGGCAGGAATAGCAATCAGCCCCAGCATTTT
abundance: .
j_gene: TRBJ1-5
d_gene: .
v_gene: TRBV5-8

CDR3aa: CASLQGPYNEQFF
CDR3nt: TGTGCCAGCTTGCAGGGGCCCTACAATGAGCAGTTCTTC
abundance: once
j_gene: TRBJ2-1
d_gene: .
v_gene: TRBV28

CDR3aa: CASSLETGTYNEQFF
CDR3nt: TGCGCCAGCAGCTTGGAGACGGGGACCTACAATGAGCAGTTCTTC
abundance: few
j_gene: TRBJ2-1
d_gene: .
v_gene: TRBV5-1

CDR3aa: CASSEAQGAREKLFF
CDR3nt: TGTGCCAGCAGTGAGGCTCAGGGGGCGCGTGAAAAACTGTTTTTT
abundance: .
j_gene: TRBJ1-4
d_gene: TRBD1
v_gene: TRBV6-1

CDR3aa: CASSQVGIYRGGTEAFF
CDR3nt: TGCGCCAGCAGCCAAGTCGGAATATACAGGGGCGGCACTGAAGCTTTCTTT
abundance: .
j_gene: TRBJ1-1
d_gene: TRBD1
v_gene: TRBV4-1

CDR3aa: CASSLLAGGNEQFF
CDR3nt: TGTGCCAGCAGCCTTTTAGCGGGGGGCAATGAGCAGTTCTTC
abundance: .
j_gene: TRBJ2-1
d_gene: TRBD2
v_gene: TRBV7-3

CDR3aa: CASSRTRLAGGYEQFF
CDR3nt: TGCGCCAGCAGTCGCACTCGACTAGCGGGGGGGTACGAGCAGTTCTTC
abundance: .
j_gene: TRBJ2-1
d_gene: TRBD2
v_gene: TRBV4-1

CDR3aa: CASSLDRAGGYTF
CDR3nt: TGTGCCAGCAGCTTGGACAGGGCAGGTGGCTACACCTTC
abundance: .
j_gene: TRBJ1-2
d_gene: TRBD1
v_gene: TRBV7-2

CDR3aa: CASSFSEKLFF
CDR3nt: TGTGCCAGCAGCTTCTCTGAAAAACTGTTTTTT
abundance: few
j_gene: TRBJ1-4
d_gene: .
v_gene: TRBV11-2

CDR3aa: CASSLAVAGSNQPQHF
CDR3nt: TGTGCCAGCAGCTTAGCAGTGGCAGGGAGCAATCAGCCCCAGCATTTT
abundance: .
j_gene: TRBJ1-5
d_gene: .
v_gene: TRBV7-9

CDR3aa: CAINKGDRGYSNYGYTF
CDR3nt: TGTGCCATCAATAAGGGGGACAGGGGATACTCTAACTATGGCTACACCTTC
abundance: .
j_gene: TRBJ1-2
d_gene: TRBD1
v_gene: TRBV10-3

CDR3aa: CASSTMGQSNQPQHF
CDR3nt: TGTGCCAGCAGTACCATGGGACAAAGCAATCAGCCCCAGCATTTT
abundance: .
j_gene: TRBJ1-5
d_gene: .
v_gene: TRBV6-5